This TCR beta chain originates from a study of T cells in Graves' hyperthyroidism and ophthalmopathy. Study-wide points: Most thyroid clonotypes that were expanded above 0.001 also turned up in blood. Separation of ophthalmopathy from stable hyperthyroidism was achieved by a 13 V-J model.

Those patients with uncontrolled infection, other autoimmune disease, pregnancy or lactation were excluded. Isolation of PBMCs was performed on 8.5 to 10 ml fresh peripheral blood. RNA transcripts provided the source from which TCR beta CDR3 regions were amplified. Initially, a first-round RT-PCR of the TCR CDR3 employed the HTBI primer set. TCRdb re-called the multiplex PCR reads with MiXCR, one entry per CDR3 protein. The top ten hold less than 20% of the sample, which has a few hundred thousand distinct CDR3 sequences, roughly 20% seen once. This clonotype was recorded at least ten times. Its antigen is not known. Germline V gene sequence: CDR1 DFQATT, CDR2 SNEGSKA (reference sequence). V lost 6 bases to trimming and J lost 4 bases; unmatched junction nucleotides: 10. The CDR3 has 14 residues.

This clonotype originated in a woman in her thirties or forties with Graves' ophthalmopathy. V usage is TRBV20-1 and J usage is TRBJ2-5; 8 nucleotides agree with TRBD2. Sequencing input: blood. The CDR3 loop is CSAPSGSLRETQYF. The CDR3 DNA is TGCAGTGCGCCGAGCGGGAGTCTGAGAGAGACCCAGTACTTC.